This T cell receptor beta chain was sequenced for a study of OX40 agonist ivuxolimab in advanced cancers. Overall study context: Participants, around 80% male, averaged roughly 59 years of age, ranging from roughly 23 to 80. Study-level points and caveats: People who partly responded at 0.1-3.0 mg/kg had some of the least clonal expansion seen. Circulating CD4+ and CD8+ T cells showed clonal expansion by week 6 at 0.1 to 3.0 mg/kg.

This clone was picked up a small number of times. The antigen remains unidentified. The CDR3 consists of 13 residues. V lost 0 bases and J lost 0, with 3 bases in between. CDR1 SGHRS and CDR2 YFSETQ come from the germline V gene. Assay: immunoSEQ multiplex PCR; the TCRdb copy retains only in-frame clones and omits some. There are approximately 60,000 clones in the sample; under 95% occur only once, and roughly an eighth lies in the top ten. The sequences come from CD4+ or CD8+ T cells sorted from blood, collected in a trial of the OX40 agonist ivuxolimab. The TCR was taken from an adult with an advanced solid tumor such as melanoma, head and neck, liver or kidney cancer. The rearrangement links TRBV5-1 to TRBJ1-2; the D is unclear. The CDR3 DNA is TGCGCCAGCAGCTTGGGCACTAACTATGGCTACACCTTC. Its protein is CASSLGTNYGYTF.